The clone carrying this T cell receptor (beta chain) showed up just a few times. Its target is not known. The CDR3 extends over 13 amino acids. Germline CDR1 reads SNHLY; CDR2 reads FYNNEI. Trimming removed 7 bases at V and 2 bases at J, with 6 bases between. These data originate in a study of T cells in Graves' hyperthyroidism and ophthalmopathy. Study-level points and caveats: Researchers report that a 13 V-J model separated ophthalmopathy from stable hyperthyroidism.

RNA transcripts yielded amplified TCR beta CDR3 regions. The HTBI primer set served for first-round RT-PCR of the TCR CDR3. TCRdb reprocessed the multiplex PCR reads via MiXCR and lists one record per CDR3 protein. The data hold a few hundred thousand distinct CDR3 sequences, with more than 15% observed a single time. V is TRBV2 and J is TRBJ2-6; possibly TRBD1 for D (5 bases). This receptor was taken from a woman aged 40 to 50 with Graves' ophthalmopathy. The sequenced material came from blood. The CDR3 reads CASTGTGANVLTF. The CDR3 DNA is TGTGCCAGCACAGGGACTGGGGCCAACGTCCTGACTTTC.